This T cell receptor beta chain was profiled in a study of blood T cell repertoires in COVID-19. Study-wide background: COVID-19 samples collected from the United States, Italy and Spain covered acute and convalescent phases. T cells, B-cell-depleted T cells, or PBMCs provided the cDNA or gDNA that served as material.

V lost 8 bases, J lost 1 base, and 5 bases stayed unmatched. This CDR3 contains 15 residues. Germline values: CDR1 LNHDA, CDR2 SQIVND (reference sequence). Authors' processing steps: It was from reference gene primer amplification that nucleated cell counts were estimated. Some clones are missing from TCRdb's copy, which holds only in-frame ones; the method was immunoSEQ multiplex PCR. The V and J calls and clone size are taken from that table; D and trimming were inferred from the DNA. The sample carries over 250,000 clones, about 81% recorded once. The participants were between roughly 18 and 100 years old and came from under 25 US areas.

This clonotype was obtained from a man younger than 45 with acute COVID-19. The sequenced material came from PBMCs or T cells enriched from blood (not recorded which). The rearrangement joins TRBV19 to TRBJ2-2; the match to TRBD2 covers 9 bases. CDR3 in DNA: TGTGCCAGTCTCCAGACTAGCGGGAACACCGGGGAGCTGTTTTTT. It translates to CASLQTSGNTGELFF.